The 32 T cell receptor beta chains presented below share a single source sample, sequenced in a study of CD4 and CD8 cells across lung adenocarcinoma regions. TCRdb redid the calling of the PCR reads with MiXCR, one entry per CDR3 protein. Here the sample spans 12,000 to 15,000 distinct CDR3 sequences, around 45% being singletons. The specimen sequenced was CD4+ T cells from the center of a lung tumor. The receptors come from a male donor with lung adenocarcinoma. The CD4 and CD8 labels of this study may be unreliable.

The table lists this clonotype with a few counts. This chain uses TRBV12-3 or TRBV12-4 with TRBJ2-1; 9 positions agree with TRBD1. The J call could be wrong; TRBJ2-7 is a better fit for the DNA end. CDR3 size: 16 residues. CDR3 amino acids: CASSPYGGTGYYEQYF. CDR3 DNA: TGTGCCAGCAGCCCGTACGGCGGGACAGGGTATTACGAGCAGTACTTC.

Of note for this clonotype: At one end the junction does not follow the germline gene, possibly because of a read error. This chain connects TRBV6-1 to TRBJ2-3; unclear D gene. The CDR3 is made up of 15 amino acids. Germline CDR1 reads MNHNS; CDR2 reads SASEGT. The CDR3 sequence is CASRLQAGIPETQFF. CDR3 coding DNA: TGTGCCAGCAGACTCCAGGCCGGAATTCCCGAGACGCAGTTTTTT.

The chain uses TRBV12-3 or TRBV12-4 and TRBJ1-4; D gene ambiguous. The CDR3 runs to 13 residues. V was pared by 3 bases and J by 7 bases, with 9 bases between. CDR3 protein: CASSFSTGEKLFF. Here the CDR3 DNA reads TGTGCCAGCAGTTTCTCCACGGGTGAAAAACTGTTTTTT.

This chain joins TRBV7-3 and TRBJ2-3; TRBD2 agrees at 7 bases. The germline gives CDR1 SGHTA, CDR2 FQGTGA. The J segment lost 3 bases and the V segment lost 5 bases, leaving 5 bases of the junction unmatched. CDR3 length: 14 residues. CDR3 in amino acids: CASSDGLGTDTQYF. DNA of the CDR3: TGTGCCAGCAGCGATGGACTAGGAACAGATACGCAGTATTTT.

The CDR3 sequence: CATSRVGREAQYF. The CDR3 DNA sequence: TGTGCCACCAGCAGAGTAGGGCGGGAAGCGCAGTATTTT. This rearrangement joins TRBV15 to TRBJ2-3; TRBD2 is a possible D gene (6 bases). Per the germline V gene, CDR1 is LNHNV and CDR2 is YYDKDF (reference sequence). This CDR3 spans 13 amino acids. Deletions cut 1 base from V and 10 bases from J, with 12 bases between.

This clonotype was counted many times. The V and J genes are TRBV4-1 and TRBJ2-5; D is undetermined. The CDR3 runs 15 residues. Germline V gene data show CDR1 as MGHRA and CDR2 as YSYEKL. Trimming took 1 base from V and 4 from J, leaving 13 bases between them. Written as DNA, the CDR3 is TGCGCCAGCAGCCAAGTCGAAGGATCGATAGAGACCCAGTACTTC. This sequence encodes CASSQVEGSIETQYF.

CDR3 in amino acids: CASSSTAGGRYWTDTQYF. The CDR3 nucleotides are TGTGCCAGCAGCTCCACAGCGGGGGGGCGGTATTGGACAGATACGCAGTATTTT. J is TRBJ2-3 and V is TRBV7-2; 10 bases match TRBD2. The CDR3 contains 18 residues. Per the germline V gene, CDR1 is SGHTA and CDR2 is FQGNSA. J was trimmed by 3 bases and V by 4 bases; bases with no gene match: 13.

Only a few counts were recorded for this clonotype. The chain couples TRBV27 to TRBJ2-3, with unresolved D. This CDR3 comprises 13 residues. Deletions cut 7 bases from V and 6 bases from J, with 14 bases between. Germline-derived CDR1 and CDR2 are MNHEY and SMNVEV (reference sequence). The CDR3 DNA follows: TGTGCCAGCAAGGAACAGAACCGGGATACGCAGTATTTT. Translation gives CASKEQNRDTQYF.

As for this clonotype: Sequence at one end of the junction differs from germline and may be a read error. The CDR3 sequence: CASRLDPSYEQYF. The CDR3 coding sequence is TGTGCCAGCCGCTTAGACCCCAGCTACGAGCAGTACTTC. The rearrangement joins TRBV7-2 to TRBJ2-5; D not resolved. The J call may be faulty, since TRBJ2-7 better matches the DNA end. Germline CDR1 SGHTA, CDR2 FQGNSA. This CDR3 has 13 residues.

This clonotype has at least ten counts. The chain links TRBV7-2 to TRBJ2-2, with D unclear. The CDR3 is 14 residues long. In germline, CDR1 is SGHTA, CDR2 FQGNSA. The V end lost 1 base, the J end lost 2 bases, and 5 bases lay between the germline ends. The CDR3 DNA reads as TGTGCCAGCAGCTTAGATTTAAACACCGGGGAGCTGTTTTTT. Translated: CASSLDLNTGELFF.

The chain employs TRBV29-1 and TRBJ1-2; D ambiguous. The CDR3 consists of 12 residues. Trimming left V 7 bases short and J 4 bases short, with 13 bases between. CDR1 is SQVTM, CDR2 ANQGSEA, per germline. The CDR3 loop is CSGGSDGYGYTF. The CDR3 region has the DNA TGCAGCGGCGGGAGTGACGGCTATGGCTACACCTTC.

In its sample, this clonotype ranks as medium-sized. This chain uses TRBV6-1 with TRBJ2-5, with D possibly being TRBD2 (6 bases). The DNA matches TRBJ2-7 better at its end, which makes the J call doubtful. Germline CDR1 and CDR2: MNHNS and SASEGT. The CDR3 is 11 residues long. This chain's CDR3 is CASGRSGEQYF. The CDR3 DNA sequence: TGTGCCAGCGGGAGGAGCGGCGAGCAGTACTTC.

This clonotype has a handful of counts. The chain joins TRBV5-1 to TRBJ1-1; D ambiguous. Trimming took 0 bases from V and 1 from J, leaving 4 bases between them. From germline, CDR1 is SGHRS and CDR2 YFSETQ. The CDR3 has 13 amino acids. In DNA form, the CDR3 reads TGCGCCAGCAGCTTGGTTTCGAACACTGAAGCTTTCTTT. It codes for CASSLVSNTEAFF.

Many counts were recorded for this clonotype. This sequence joins TRBV25-1 and TRBJ2-5; 10 bases align to TRBD2. The CDR3 runs to 14 residues. V lost 5 bases to trimming and J lost 1 base; unmatched junction nucleotides: 1. The germline V gene has CDR1 MGHDK and CDR2 SYGVNS. The DNA of the CDR3 is TGTGCCAGCAGTAAGCGGGAGGGCCAAGAGACCCAGTACTTC. It translates to CASSKREGQETQYF.

Turning to this clonotype: The junction shows a germline mismatch at one end, possibly a read error. The V and J genes are TRBV27 and TRBJ2-3; TRBD1 aligns across 7 bases. The germline V gene has CDR1 MNHEY and CDR2 SMNVEV (reference sequence). CDR3 length equals 17 residues. DNA for the CDR3: TGTGCCAGCAGTCCGGGCCGACGGGCTTGTGGGACAGATACGCAGTACTTT. It specifies CASSPGRRACGTDTQYF.

This clonotype was counted between two and nine times. The rearrangement uses TRBV11-2 and TRBJ1-3, with unresolved D. Germline loops: CDR1 SGHAT, CDR2 FQNNGV. Deletions cut 5 bases from V and 3 bases from J, with 11 bases between. This CDR3 spans 14 amino acids. In nucleotides, the CDR3 is TGTGCCAGCAGCCCCCTTGGGATTGGAAACACCATATATTTT. Translating it yields CASSPLGIGNTIYF.

This chain connects TRBV20-1 to TRBJ1-5, with 7 bases aligning to TRBD1. Germline-derived CDR1 and CDR2 are DFQATT and SNEGSKA (reference sequence). The CDR3 has 17 amino acids. J gave up 7 bases and V 0 bases, and 15 bases lay outside the gene matches. The CDR3 DNA follows: TGCAGTGCTAGAGATATTATTGGGACAGCCTTTGGACAGCCCCAGCATTTT. As protein: CSARDIIGTAFGQPQHF.

This clonotype appeared once. One end of the junction does not line up with germline, which may come from a read error. The chain uses TRBV3-1 and TRBJ2-3; weak D call: TRBD2 (5 bases). CDR1 LGHDT and CDR2 YNNKEL come from the germline V gene (reference sequence). The CDR3 totals 15 residues. The CDR3 nucleotides read TGTGTCAGCAGCCTCCAGTCCGGGATCACCGAGGAGCAGTATTTT. Translated: CVSSLQSGITEEQYF.

This clonotype was observed a handful of times. A read error is possible here, since a much larger clone lies one base away. The CDR3 bases are TGTGCCAGCAGGGAGGTCGGGTACGAGCAGTTCTTC. Protein sequence: CASREVGYEQFF. The chain carries TRBV6-1 and TRBJ2-1, with a weak D call TRBD2 (5 bases). Germline CDR1 is MNHNS and CDR2 is SASEGT. The V and J ends lost 6 bases and 10 bases respectively, with 13 bases between them. This CDR3 region has 12 residues.

Note on this clonotype: An end of the junction does not agree with germline; a read error may underlie this. This chain joins TRBV6-5 and TRBJ2-5, with D perhaps given as TRBD1 or TRBD2 (6 bases each). TRBJ2-3 explains the end of the DNA better; the J call may be wrong. Germline V gives CDR1 MNHEY, CDR2 SVGAGI. CDR3 length equals 15 residues. CDR3 protein: CARGYGGRVPETQYF. The DNA for the CDR3 is TGTGCCAGGGGTTACGGGGGCCGTGTCCCAGAGACGCAGTATTTT.

This clonotype was seen a few times. The V call is TRBV27, the J call TRBJ2-1; 9 bases agree with TRBD2. The germline CDR1 and CDR2 sequences are MNHEY and SMNVEV (reference sequence). The CDR3 consists of 18 residues. With 5 bases clipped from V and 3 bases from J, the junction kept 14 bases outside the gene matches. The CDR3 DNA follows: TGTGCCAGCAGTACGGGACTAGCCAGATCAGGACGCTACAATGAGCAGTTCTTC. Amino acid sequence: CASSTGLARSGRYNEQFF.

The V gene is TRBV4-2, the J gene TRBJ1-6, with 9 bases identical to TRBD1. Germline values: CDR1 LGHNA, CDR2 YNFKEQ. Trimming cost V 4 bases and J 9 bases; bases outside gene matches: 7. This CDR3 is 15 amino acids long. The CDR3 nucleotides read TGTGCCAGCAGCCCCCTAGACAGGGGGTTTTCACCCCTCCACTTT. Translated, it gives CASSPLDRGFSPLHF.

In the case of this clonotype: Mismatch with germline at one junction end may stem from a read error. The rearrangement uses TRBV5-1 and TRBJ2-1, with 7 bases that match TRBD1. Germline assignment: CDR1 SGHRS and CDR2 YFSETQ. The CDR3 has 14 amino acids. CDR3 sequence (DNA): TGCGCCAGCAGCTTGCCCGGGAACAGGGGTTCTCTGTACTTC. Translating it yields CASSLPGNRGSLYF.

This clonotype is classed as medium-sized (0.01 to 0.1%). V usage is TRBV6-1 and J usage is TRBJ2-3; 7 positions agree with TRBD2. Germline V CDR1 and CDR2: MNHNS, SASEGT. With 6 bases clipped from V and 0 bases from J, the junction kept 6 bases outside the gene matches. The CDR3 consists of 15 residues. For the CDR3, the DNA is TGTGCCAGCAGAGGGTTAGCGGGTAGCACAGATACGCAGTATTTT. Translation: CASRGLAGSTDTQYF.

This clonotype is labeled as medium-sized. The genes are TRBV6-1 and TRBJ2-6; 9 nucleotides match TRBD1. With V trimmed by 6 bases and J by 2 bases, 8 bases remained unmatched. The CDR3 runs 17 residues. Germline V gives CDR1 MNHNS, CDR2 SASEGT. CDR3 DNA sequence: TGTGCCAGCAGGGACAGTACAGGGGGCCCTGGGGCCAACGTCCTGACTTTC. Translation gives CASRDSTGGPGANVLTF.

As to this clonotype: At one boundary the junction diverges from the germline segment, which might be a read error. The rearrangement joins TRBV6-1 to TRBJ2-3; the D gene is possibly TRBD2 (7 bases). The CDR3 is 17 amino acids. Germline V gene sequence: CDR1 MNHNS, CDR2 SASEGT. The CDR3 region is CARSRDPGGGDTNTQYF. The CDR3 DNA sequence: TGTGCCAGGAGTAGAGACCCGGGGGGCGGAGACACAAACACGCAGTATTTC.

This clonotype was counted at least ten times. The rearrangement joins TRBV4-1 to TRBJ2-1, with 14 bases aligning to TRBD2. The CDR3 is made up of 19 amino acids. The V gene end was trimmed by 4 bases and the J gene end by 8 bases; junction bases not matched to a gene: 16. Germline lookup yields CDR1 MGHRA and CDR2 YSYEKL. The CDR3 is CASSLTGGLAGALGDEQFF. In DNA, the CDR3 is TGCGCCAGCAGCCTCACGGGGGGACTAGCGGGAGCATTGGGGGATGAGCAGTTCTTC.

This rearrangement joins TRBV7-6 to TRBJ2-5; D call uncertain. The ends were cut back, 2 bases at V and 5 bases at J, with 9 bases in the middle. The CDR3 sequence is 13 residues long. The germline CDR1 and CDR2 sequences are SGHVS and FNYEAQ. CDR3 sequence: CASSLRWYETQYF. DNA of the CDR3: TGTGCCAGCAGCTTAAGGTGGTACGAGACCCAGTACTTC.

Comments on this clonotype: Compared with germline, one end of the junction differs, possibly owing to a read error. The chain joins TRBV27 to TRBJ2-5, with TRBD2 identical over 8 bases. The CDR3 totals 17 residues. The V gene's germline CDR1 is MNHEY and CDR2 SMNVEV (reference sequence). CDR3 residues: CASSSGGGGWDQETQYF. For the CDR3, the DNA is TGTGCCAGCAGCTCGGGGGGCGGGGGGTGGGACCAAGAGACTCAGTACTTC.

This clonotype turned up a few times. CDR3 residues: CASSRTSRETQYF. The DNA for the CDR3 is TGTGCCAGCAGTCGGACTAGCCGCGAGACCCAGTACTTC. The chain carries TRBV6-1 and TRBJ2-1; 8 nucleotides line up with TRBD2. The J call may be in error: the DNA end matches TRBJ2-5 better. Germline V gene data show CDR1 as MNHNS and CDR2 as SASEGT. The CDR3 has 13 amino acids.

This clonotype was seen more than once but under ten times. The J gene is TRBJ2-1, the V gene TRBV7-7; TRBD2 aligns across 7 bases. The last part of the DNA fits TRBJ2-7 better; the J call may be wrong. This CDR3 region has 15 residues. Germline V CDR1 and CDR2: SSHAT, FNYEAQ (reference sequence). CDR3 region: CAGGWASGISYEQYF. CDR3 in DNA: TGTGCTGGGGGTTGGGCTAGCGGCATCTCCTACGAGCAGTACTTC.

A few counts support this clonotype. The chain links TRBV9 to TRBJ2-1; D perhaps matches TRBD1 (6 bases). Germline V CDR1 and CDR2: SGDLS, YYNGEE. This CDR3 is built from 15 residues. Trimming took off 0 bases at V and 2 bases at J, with 9 bases between the two ends. The CDR3 loop is CASSVEGQTYNEQFF. In DNA form, the CDR3 reads TGTGCCAGCAGCGTAGAAGGACAGACCTACAATGAGCAGTTCTTC.